This T cell receptor (beta chain) was profiled in a study of cytomegalovirus exposure and HLA in healthy donors. Note on this clone: Antigen specificity is unknown.

The PCR employed 60 Vbeta primers together with 13 Jbeta primers. Method: immunoSEQ multiplex PCR; TCRdb's copy keeps in-frame clones and lacks some. Of fewer than 200,000 clones in the sample, under 90% were seen once. Study-wide findings and caveats: 150 or so TCR beta chains were listed as cytomegalovirus-associated.

The CDR3 has 15 residues. In germline, CDR1 is MDHEN, CDR2 SYDVKM. V dropped 2 bases and J dropped 6; count of bases not matched to a gene: 8. Sequenced material: PBMCs. The receptor was isolated from a man aged 25 to 40 in good health and CMV-seronegative. V is TRBV28 and J is TRBJ1-2, with TRBD1 identical over 8 bases. In DNA, the CDR3 is TGTGCCAGCAGTTTACAACCGACAGGGGCGGATGGCTACACCTTC. Its translation: CASSLQPTGADGYTF.